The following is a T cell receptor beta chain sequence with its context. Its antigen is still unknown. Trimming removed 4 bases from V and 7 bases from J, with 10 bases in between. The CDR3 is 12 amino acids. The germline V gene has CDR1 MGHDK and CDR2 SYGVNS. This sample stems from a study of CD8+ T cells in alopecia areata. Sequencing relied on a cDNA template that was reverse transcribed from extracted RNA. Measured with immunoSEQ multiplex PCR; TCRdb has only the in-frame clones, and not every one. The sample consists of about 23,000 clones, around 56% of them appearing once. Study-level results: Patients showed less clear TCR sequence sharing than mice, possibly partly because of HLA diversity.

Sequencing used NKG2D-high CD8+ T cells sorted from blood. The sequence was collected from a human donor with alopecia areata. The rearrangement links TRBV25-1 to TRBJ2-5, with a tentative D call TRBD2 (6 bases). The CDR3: CASSGGIRTQYF. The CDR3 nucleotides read TGTGCCAGCAGTGGCGGGATTAGGACCCAGTACTTC.